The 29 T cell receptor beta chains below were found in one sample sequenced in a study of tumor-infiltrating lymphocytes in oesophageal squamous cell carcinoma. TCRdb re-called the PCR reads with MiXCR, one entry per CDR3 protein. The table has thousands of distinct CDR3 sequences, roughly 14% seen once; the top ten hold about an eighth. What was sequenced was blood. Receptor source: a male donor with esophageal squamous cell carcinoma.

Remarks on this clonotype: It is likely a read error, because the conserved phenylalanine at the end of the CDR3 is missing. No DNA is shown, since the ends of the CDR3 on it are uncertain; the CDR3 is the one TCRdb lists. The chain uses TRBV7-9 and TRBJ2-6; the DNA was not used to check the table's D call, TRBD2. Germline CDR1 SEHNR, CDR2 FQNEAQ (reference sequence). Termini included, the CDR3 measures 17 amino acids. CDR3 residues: CASSRLAGGQGTQYFGA.

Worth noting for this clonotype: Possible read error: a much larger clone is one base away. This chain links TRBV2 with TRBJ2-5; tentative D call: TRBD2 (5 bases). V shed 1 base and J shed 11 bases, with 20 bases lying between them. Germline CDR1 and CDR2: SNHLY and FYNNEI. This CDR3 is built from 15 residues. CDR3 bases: TGTGCCAGCAGTGAAGTCCGGACTCCTTACAATGAGCAGTACTTC. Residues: CASSEVRTPYNEQYF.

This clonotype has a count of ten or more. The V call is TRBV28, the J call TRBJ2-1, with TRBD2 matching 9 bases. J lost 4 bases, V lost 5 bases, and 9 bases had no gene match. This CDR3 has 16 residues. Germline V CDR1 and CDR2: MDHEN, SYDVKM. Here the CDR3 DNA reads TGTGCCAGCAGTCCCTTAATGCGGGGGGGATACAATGAGCAGTTCTTC. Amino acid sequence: CASSPLMRGGYNEQFF.

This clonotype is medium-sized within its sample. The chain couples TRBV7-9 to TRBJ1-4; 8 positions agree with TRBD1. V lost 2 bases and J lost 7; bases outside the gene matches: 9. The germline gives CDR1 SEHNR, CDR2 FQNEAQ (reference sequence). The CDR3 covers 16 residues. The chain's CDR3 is CASSLHGQGGGEKLFF. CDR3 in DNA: TGTGCCAGCAGCTTACACGGACAGGGAGGCGGTGAAAAACTGTTTTTT. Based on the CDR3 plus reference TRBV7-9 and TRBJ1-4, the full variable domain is DTGVSQNPRHKITKRGQNVTFRCDPISEHNRLYWYRQTLGQGPEFLTYFQNEAQLEKSRLLSDRFSAERPKGSFSTLEIQRTEQGDSAMYLCASSLHGQGGGEKLFFGSGTQLSVL.

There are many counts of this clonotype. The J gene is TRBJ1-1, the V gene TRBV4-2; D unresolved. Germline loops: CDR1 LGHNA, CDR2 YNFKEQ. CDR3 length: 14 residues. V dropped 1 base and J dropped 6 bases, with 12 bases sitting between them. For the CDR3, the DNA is TGTGCCAGCAGCCAAGGTGGTCGAACAGCTGAAGCTTTCTTT. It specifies CASSQGGRTAEAFF.

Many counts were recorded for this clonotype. In nucleotides, the CDR3 is TGTGCCAGCAGCCGGGACAGGGGGGTCTATGGCTACACCTTC. Translating it yields CASSRDRGVYGYTF. This sequence joins TRBV5-6 and TRBJ1-2; 11 bases align to TRBD1. The germline CDR1 and CDR2 sequences are SGHDT and YYEEEE. This CDR3 is 14 amino acids long. With V trimmed by 4 bases and J by 4 bases, 3 bases remained unmatched.

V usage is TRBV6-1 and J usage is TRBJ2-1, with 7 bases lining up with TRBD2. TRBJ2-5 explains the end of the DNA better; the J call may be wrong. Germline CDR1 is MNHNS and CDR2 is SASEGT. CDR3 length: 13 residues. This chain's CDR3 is CASSPGLQETQYF. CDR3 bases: TGTGCCAGCAGTCCGGGACTACAAGAGACCCAGTACTTC.

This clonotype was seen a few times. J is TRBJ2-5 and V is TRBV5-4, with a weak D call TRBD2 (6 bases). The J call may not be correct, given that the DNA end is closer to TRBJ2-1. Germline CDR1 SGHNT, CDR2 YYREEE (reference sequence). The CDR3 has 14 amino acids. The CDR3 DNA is TGTGCCAGCAGCGCGGGGATCAACTCCTACGAGCAGTTCTTC. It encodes CASSAGINSYEQFF.

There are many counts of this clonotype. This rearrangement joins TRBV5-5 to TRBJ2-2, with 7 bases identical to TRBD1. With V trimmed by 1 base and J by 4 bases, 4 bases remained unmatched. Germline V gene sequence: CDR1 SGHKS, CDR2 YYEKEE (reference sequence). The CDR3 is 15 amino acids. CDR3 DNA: TGTGCCAGCAGCTTGATGCCAGGGGGCACCGGGGAGCTGTTTTTT. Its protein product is CASSLMPGGTGELFF. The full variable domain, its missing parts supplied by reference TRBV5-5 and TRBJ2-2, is DAGVTQSPTHLIKTRGQQVTLRCSPISGHKSVSWYQQVLGQGPQFIFQYYEKEERGRGNFPDRFSARQFPNYSSELNVNALLLGDSALYLCASSLMPGGTGELFFGEGSRLTVL.

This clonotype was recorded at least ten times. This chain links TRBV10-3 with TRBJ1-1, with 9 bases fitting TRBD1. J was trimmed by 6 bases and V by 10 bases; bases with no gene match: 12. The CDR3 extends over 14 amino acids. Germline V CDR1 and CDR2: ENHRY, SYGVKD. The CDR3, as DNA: TGTGCCACTGCCGGACAGGGGACTGGCGCTGAAGCTTTCTTT. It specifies CATAGQGTGAEAFF.

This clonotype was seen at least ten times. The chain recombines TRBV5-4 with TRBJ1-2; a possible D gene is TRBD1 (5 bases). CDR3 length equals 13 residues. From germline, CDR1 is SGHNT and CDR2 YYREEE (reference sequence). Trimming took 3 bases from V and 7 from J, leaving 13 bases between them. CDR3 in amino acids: CASSYRGSGGYTF. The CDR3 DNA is TGTGCCAGCAGCTATCGGGGCTCCGGTGGCTACACCTTC.

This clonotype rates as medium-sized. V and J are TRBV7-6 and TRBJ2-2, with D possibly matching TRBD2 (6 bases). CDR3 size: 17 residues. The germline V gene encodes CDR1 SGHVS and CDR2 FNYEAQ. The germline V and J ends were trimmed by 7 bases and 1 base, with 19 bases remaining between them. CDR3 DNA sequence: TGTGCCAGCACCCGGGGTAGTAGCGGAGGGAACACCGGGGAGCTGTTTTTT. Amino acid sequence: CASTRGSSGGNTGELFF.

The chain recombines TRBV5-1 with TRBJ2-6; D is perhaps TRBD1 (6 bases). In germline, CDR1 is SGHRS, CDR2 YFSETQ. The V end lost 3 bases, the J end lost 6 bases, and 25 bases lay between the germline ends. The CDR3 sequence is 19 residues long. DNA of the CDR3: TGCGCCAGCAGCTGGATGACAGGCATCGGGGCCTGGGAGGCCAACGTCCTGACTTTC. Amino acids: CASSWMTGIGAWEANVLTF.

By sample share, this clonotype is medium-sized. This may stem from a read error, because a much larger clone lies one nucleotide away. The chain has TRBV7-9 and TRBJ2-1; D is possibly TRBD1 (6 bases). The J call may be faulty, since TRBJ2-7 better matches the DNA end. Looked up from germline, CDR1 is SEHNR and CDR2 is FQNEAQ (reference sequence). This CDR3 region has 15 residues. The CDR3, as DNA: TGTGCCAGCAGCTTAGGCGCAACAGGGCTCAATGAGCAGTACTTC. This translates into CASSLGATGLNEQYF.

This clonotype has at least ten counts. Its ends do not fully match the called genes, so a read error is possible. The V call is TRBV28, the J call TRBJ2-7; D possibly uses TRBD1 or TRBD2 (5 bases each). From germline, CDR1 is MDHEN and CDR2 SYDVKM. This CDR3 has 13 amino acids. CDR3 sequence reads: CATEGPFNSPLHF. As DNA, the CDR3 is TGTGCCACCGAGGGGCCCTTTAATTCACCCCTCCACTTC.

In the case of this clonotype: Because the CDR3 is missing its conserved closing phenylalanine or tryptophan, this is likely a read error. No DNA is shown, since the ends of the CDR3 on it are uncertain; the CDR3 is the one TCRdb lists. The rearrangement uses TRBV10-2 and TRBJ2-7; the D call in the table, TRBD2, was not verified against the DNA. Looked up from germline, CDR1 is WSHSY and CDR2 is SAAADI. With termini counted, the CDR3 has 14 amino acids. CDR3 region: CASSESGSPLHFGN.

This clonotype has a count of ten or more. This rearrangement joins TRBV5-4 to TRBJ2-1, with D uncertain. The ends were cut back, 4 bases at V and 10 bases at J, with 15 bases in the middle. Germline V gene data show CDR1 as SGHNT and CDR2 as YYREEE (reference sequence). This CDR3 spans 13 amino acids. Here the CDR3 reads CASSRTDGWEQFF. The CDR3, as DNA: TGTGCCAGCAGCCGTACGGACGGGTGGGAGCAGTTCTTC.

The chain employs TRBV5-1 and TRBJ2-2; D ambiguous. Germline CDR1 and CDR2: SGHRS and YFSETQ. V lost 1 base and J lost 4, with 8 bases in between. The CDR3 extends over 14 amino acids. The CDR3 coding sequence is TGCGCCAGCAGCTTGAACAGACTCACCGGGGAGCTGTTTTTT. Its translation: CASSLNRLTGELFF.

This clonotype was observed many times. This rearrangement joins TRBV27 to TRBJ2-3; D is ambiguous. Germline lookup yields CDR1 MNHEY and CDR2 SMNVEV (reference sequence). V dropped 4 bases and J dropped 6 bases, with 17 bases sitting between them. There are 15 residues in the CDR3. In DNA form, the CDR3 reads TGTGCCAGCAGTTCTGACATACCCACTTTGGATACGCAGTATTTT. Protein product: CASSSDIPTLDTQYF.

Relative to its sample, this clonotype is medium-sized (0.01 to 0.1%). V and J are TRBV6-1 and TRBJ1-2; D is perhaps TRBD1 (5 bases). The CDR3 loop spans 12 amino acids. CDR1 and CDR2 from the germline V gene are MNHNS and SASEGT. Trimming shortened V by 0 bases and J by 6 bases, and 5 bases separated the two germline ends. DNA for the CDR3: TGTGCCAGCAGTGAAGCGGGACATGGCTACACCTTC. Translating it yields CASSEAGHGYTF.

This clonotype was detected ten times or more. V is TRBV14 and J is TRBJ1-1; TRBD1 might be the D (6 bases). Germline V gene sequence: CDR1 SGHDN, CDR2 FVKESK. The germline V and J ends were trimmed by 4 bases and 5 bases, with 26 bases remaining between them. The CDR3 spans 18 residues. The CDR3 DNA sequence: TGTGCCAGCAGCCCAACCGAAACAGGGTACCCCTTCCGAACTGAAGCTTTCTTT. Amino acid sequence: CASSPTETGYPFRTEAFF.

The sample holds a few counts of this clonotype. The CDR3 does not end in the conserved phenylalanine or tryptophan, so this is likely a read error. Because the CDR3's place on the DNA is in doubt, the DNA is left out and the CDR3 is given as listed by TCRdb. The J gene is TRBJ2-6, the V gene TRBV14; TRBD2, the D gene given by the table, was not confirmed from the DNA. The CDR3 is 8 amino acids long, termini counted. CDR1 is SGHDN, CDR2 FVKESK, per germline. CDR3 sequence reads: CASSQFTS.

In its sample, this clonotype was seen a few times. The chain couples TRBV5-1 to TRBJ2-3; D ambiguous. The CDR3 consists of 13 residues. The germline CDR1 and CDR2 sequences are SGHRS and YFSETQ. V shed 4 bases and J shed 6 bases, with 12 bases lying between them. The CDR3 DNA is TGCGCCAGCAGCCGGGCGCCCGGGGATACGCAGTATTTT. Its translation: CASSRAPGDTQYF.

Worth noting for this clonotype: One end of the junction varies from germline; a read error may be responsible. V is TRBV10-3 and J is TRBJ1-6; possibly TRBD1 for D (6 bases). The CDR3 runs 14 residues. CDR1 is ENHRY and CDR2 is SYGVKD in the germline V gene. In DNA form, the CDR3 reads TGTGCCATCAGTGAGTCGCTGGGGGCCCAGGAGCAGTGCTTT. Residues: CAISESLGAQEQCF.

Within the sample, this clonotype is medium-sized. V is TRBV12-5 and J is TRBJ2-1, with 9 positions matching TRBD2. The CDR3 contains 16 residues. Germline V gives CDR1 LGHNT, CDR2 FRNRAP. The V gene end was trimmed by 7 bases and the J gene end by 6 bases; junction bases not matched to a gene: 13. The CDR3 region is CASAQSGGQAINEQFF. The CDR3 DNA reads TGTGCTAGTGCCCAAAGCGGGGGGCAAGCTATCAATGAGCAGTTCTTC. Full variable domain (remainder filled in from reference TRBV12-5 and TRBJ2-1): DARVTQTPRHKVTEMGQEVTMRCQPILGHNTVFWYRQTMMQGLELLAYFRNRAPLDDSGMPKDRFSAEMPDATLATLKIQPSEPRDSAVYFCASAQSGGQAINEQFFGPGTRLTVL.

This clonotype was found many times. CDR3 sequence (DNA): TGTGCCAGCAGCTTAATGGGGGGGCGGTACGAGCAGTACTTC. This codes for CASSLMGGRYEQYF. The rearrangement joins TRBV11-2 to TRBJ2-7; tentatively, D is TRBD2 (7 bases). The CDR3 length is 14 residues. The germline CDR1 and CDR2 sequences are SGHAT and FQNNGV. V lost 2 bases and J 4 bases, leaving 12 bases between the germline ends.

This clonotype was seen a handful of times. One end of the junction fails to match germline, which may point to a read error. The CDR3 nucleotides are TGTGCCACCGGGACAGGGCCAGGACGAAATTCACCCCTCCACTTC. Residues: CATGTGPGRNSPLHF. This chain links TRBV19 with TRBJ2-7; 9 bases align to TRBD1. The CDR3 has 15 residues. Germline V gene sequence: CDR1 LNHDA, CDR2 SQIVND (reference sequence).

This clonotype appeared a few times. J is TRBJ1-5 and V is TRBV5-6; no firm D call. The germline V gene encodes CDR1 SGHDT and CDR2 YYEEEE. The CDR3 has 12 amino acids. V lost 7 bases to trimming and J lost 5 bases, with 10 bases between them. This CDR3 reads CASSDGDQPQHF. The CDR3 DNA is TGTGCCAGCTCAGATGGGGATCAGCCCCAGCATTTT.

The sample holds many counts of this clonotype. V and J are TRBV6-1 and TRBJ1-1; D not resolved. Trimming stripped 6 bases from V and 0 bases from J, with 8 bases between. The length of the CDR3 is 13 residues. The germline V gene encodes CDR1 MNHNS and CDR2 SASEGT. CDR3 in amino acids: CASRIDLNTEAFF. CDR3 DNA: TGTGCCAGCAGAATTGACCTGAACACTGAAGCTTTCTTT.